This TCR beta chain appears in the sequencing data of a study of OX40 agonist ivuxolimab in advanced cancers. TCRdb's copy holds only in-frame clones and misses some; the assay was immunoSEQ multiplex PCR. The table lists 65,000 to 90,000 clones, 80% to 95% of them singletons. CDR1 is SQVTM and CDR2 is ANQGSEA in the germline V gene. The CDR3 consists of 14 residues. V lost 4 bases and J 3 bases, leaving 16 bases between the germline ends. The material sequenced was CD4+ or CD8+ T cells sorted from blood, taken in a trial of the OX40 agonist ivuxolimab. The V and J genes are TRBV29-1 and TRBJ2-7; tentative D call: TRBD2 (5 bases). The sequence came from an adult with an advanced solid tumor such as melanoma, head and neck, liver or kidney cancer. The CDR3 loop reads CSVVAHLEGYEQYF. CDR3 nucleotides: TGCAGCGTTGTGGCACACCTCGAGGGCTACGAGCAGTACTTC.